One and the same sample provided the 3 T cell receptor beta chains below, sequenced in a study of T-cell memory formation after mild COVID-19. TCRdb itself ran the 5' RACE reads through MiXCR, one entry per CDR3 protein. The sample yields around 200,000 distinct CDR3 sequences, roughly 10% seen once. Sequencing was done on a sample of PBMCs or a T cell subset sorted from them (not recorded which). The receptor set was obtained from a man aged 18 to 29 who had mild COVID-19 (a few samples of this study predate the infection). Cell type and time point are not known.

To note about this clonotype: The conserved phenylalanine or tryptophan is not found at the CDR3 terminus, so this likely reflects a read error. The DNA is omitted, as the CDR3 cannot be located on it reliably, and the CDR3 follows TCRdb's listing. CDR3 sequence: CASIPPGHE. The rearrangement links TRBV23-1 to TRBJ2-7; TRBD1, the table's D call, lacks a check against the DNA. TRBV23-1 is an ORF, with its function uncertain. The CDR3 spans 9 residues, counting both ends.

There are many counts of this clonotype. This chain joins TRBV7-2 and TRBJ1-3; D gene ambiguous. V lost 4 bases, J lost 0 bases, and 7 bases lay in between. This CDR3 has 14 amino acids. Germline lookup yields CDR1 SGHTA and CDR2 FQGNSA. The chain's CDR3 is CASSSRSSGNTIYF. CDR3 bases: TGTGCCAGCAGCTCCCGGAGCTCTGGAAACACCATATATTTT.

This clonotype has just a few counts. This sequence joins TRBV7-2 and TRBJ1-5; D is unresolved. Looked up from germline, CDR1 is SGHTA and CDR2 is FQGNSA. This CDR3 is 13 amino acids long. Trimming stripped 1 base from V and 5 bases from J, with 6 bases between. CDR3 amino acids: CASSLVRDQPQHF. CDR3 sequence (DNA): TGTGCCAGCAGCTTAGTTAGGGATCAGCCCCAGCATTTT.